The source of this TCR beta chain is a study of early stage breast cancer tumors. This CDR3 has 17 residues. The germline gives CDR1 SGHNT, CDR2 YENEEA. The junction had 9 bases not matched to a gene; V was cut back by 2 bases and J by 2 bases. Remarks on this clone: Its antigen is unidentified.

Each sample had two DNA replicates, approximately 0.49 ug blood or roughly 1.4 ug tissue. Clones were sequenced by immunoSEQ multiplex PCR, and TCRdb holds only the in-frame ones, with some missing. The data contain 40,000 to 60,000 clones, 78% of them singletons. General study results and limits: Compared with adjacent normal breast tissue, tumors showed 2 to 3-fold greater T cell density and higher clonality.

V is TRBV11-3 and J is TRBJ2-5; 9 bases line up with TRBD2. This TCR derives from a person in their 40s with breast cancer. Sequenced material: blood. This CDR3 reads CASSLLAGGQLQETQYF. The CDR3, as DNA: TGTGCCAGCAGCTTATTGGCGGGAGGGCAATTACAAGAGACCCAGTACTTC.